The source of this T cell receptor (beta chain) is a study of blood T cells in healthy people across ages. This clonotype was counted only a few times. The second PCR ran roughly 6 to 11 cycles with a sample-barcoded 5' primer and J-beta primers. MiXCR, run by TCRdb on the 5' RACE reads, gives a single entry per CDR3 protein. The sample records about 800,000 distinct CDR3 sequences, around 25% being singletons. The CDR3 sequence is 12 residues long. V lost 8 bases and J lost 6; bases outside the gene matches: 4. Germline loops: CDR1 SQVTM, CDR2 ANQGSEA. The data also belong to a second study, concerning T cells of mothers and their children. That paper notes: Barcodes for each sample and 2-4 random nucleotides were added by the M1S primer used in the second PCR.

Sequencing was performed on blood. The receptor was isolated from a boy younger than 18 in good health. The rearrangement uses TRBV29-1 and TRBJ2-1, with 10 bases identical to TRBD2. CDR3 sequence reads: CSSAGGPNEQFF. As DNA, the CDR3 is TGCAGCTCAGCGGGAGGGCCCAATGAGCAGTTCTTC.